One and the same sample provided the 4 T cell receptor beta chains below, sequenced in a study of T cell clonality in common variable immunodeficiency. Sequencing used immunoSEQ multiplex PCR; TCRdb keeps in-frame clones, though not all of them. Listed for the sample are tens of thousands of clones, none seen a single time. Sequencing was performed on peripheral blood mononuclear cells. Source of these receptors: a person between 18 and 70 years old in good health.

This clone appeared many times. From the germline J gene comes the end of the CDR3, since the read stops 3 residues before it. The chain carries TRBV18 and TRBJ2-7; 8 nucleotides align to TRBD1. The CDR3 has 13 amino acids. With 5 bases clipped from V and 5 bases from J, the junction kept 5 bases outside the gene matches. CDR1 is KGHSH and CDR2 is LQKENI in the germline V gene. The CDR3 protein is CASSEGQGDEQYF. CDR3 DNA (partial): TGTGCCAGCTCAGAAGGACAGGGCGACGAG.

This clone was counted ten times or more. The CDR3 end lies 3 residues beyond the end of the read and is filled in from the germline J gene. This chain uses TRBV29-1 with TRBJ2-1; TRBD2 might be the D (6 bases). The germline V gene encodes CDR1 SQVTM and CDR2 ANQGSEA. The CDR3 sequence is 14 residues long. V was clipped by 5 bases and J by 3 bases, with 14 bases between them. CDR3 sequence reads: CSVRPGLHYNEQFF. The sequenced part of the CDR3 DNA is TGCAGCGTTCGGCCGGGACTTCACTACAATGAG.

This clone occurred many times. The CDR3 loop reads CSAREGLASEKLFF. Incomplete CDR3 DNA: TGCAGTGCTAGAGAAGGATTGGCTAGTGAAAAG. V is TRBV20-1 and J is TRBJ2-2, with D uncertain. Read coverage stops 3 residues before the CDR3 terminus; the germline J gene supplies the remainder. Germline V CDR1 and CDR2: DFQATT, SNEGSKA (reference sequence). This CDR3 spans 14 amino acids.

This clone was recorded many times. The read falls 3 residues short of the CDR3 end, and the missing part is taken from the germline J gene. This chain connects TRBV20-1 to TRBJ2-2, with 9 nucleotides matching TRBD1. CDR3 length: 13 residues. The germline gives CDR1 DFQATT, CDR2 SNEGSKA (reference sequence). CDR3 DNA, as far as it was read: TGCAGTGCATTGGACAGGGGCGGGGAAAAG. This translates into CSALDRGGEK. The whole CDR3 sequence reads CSALDRGGEKLFF.